The 30 T cell receptor beta chains presented below share a single source sample, sequenced in a study of cytomegalovirus exposure and HLA in healthy donors. Amplification used 60 Vbeta primers and 13 Jbeta primers. Some clones are missing from TCRdb's copy, which holds only in-frame ones; the method was immunoSEQ multiplex PCR. This sample carries over 65,000 clones, more than 60% of them seen once, and the ten largest clones take 13%. Sequencing was done on a sample of PBMCs. These receptors all come from a human donor in good health.

The chain uses TRBV28 and TRBJ2-3; a weak D match, TRBD2 (6 bases). CDR1 and CDR2 from the germline V gene are MDHEN and SYDVKM. With 6 bases removed from V and 0 bases from J, the gap between germline ends came to 13 bases. The CDR3 runs 15 residues. The CDR3 protein is CASREGWVSTDTQYF. The DNA of the CDR3 is TGTGCCAGCAGGGAGGGGTGGGTTAGCACAGATACGCAGTATTTT.

About this clone itself: An end of the junction does not agree with germline; a read error may underlie this. The rearrangement links TRBV5-4 to TRBJ1-2; 8 nucleotides agree with TRBD1. Germline values: CDR1 SGHNT, CDR2 YYREEE (reference sequence). The CDR3 covers 13 residues. DNA of the CDR3: TGTGCCTGCAGCTCGGACAGGGTTTATGGCTACACCTTC. This gives the protein CACSSDRVYGYTF.

V usage is TRBV6-5 and J usage is TRBJ1-2; 7 bases are a match to TRBD1. V lost 6 bases, J lost 2 bases, and 3 bases stayed unmatched. The CDR3 runs 13 residues. The germline V gene encodes CDR1 MNHEY and CDR2 SVGAGI. This CDR3 is CASSLQGNYGYTF. The DNA of the CDR3 is TGTGCCAGCAGCCTACAGGGGAACTATGGCTACACCTTC.

This clone showed up just a few times. The rearrangement uses TRBV5-4 and TRBJ1-1; D is undetermined. The CDR3 loop spans 14 amino acids. The germline V and J ends were trimmed by 2 bases and 1 base, with 9 bases remaining between them. Germline assignment: CDR1 SGHNT and CDR2 YYREEE (reference sequence). The CDR3 region has the DNA TGTGCCAGCAGCTTACAGAGAGCGAACACTGAAGCTTTCTTT. Protein sequence: CASSLQRANTEAFF.

This clone has only one observation. V and J are TRBV5-1 and TRBJ1-6; 7 bases fit TRBD1. Germline lookup yields CDR1 SGHRS and CDR2 YFSETQ. V dropped 4 bases and J dropped 12; count of bases not matched to a gene: 10. This CDR3 has 14 amino acids. The CDR3 DNA reads TGCGCCAGCAGCCCGGCCGGGACAGAGGAACCCCTCCACTTT. Its translation: CASSPAGTEEPLHF.

This clone appeared a few times. V and J are TRBV10-1 and TRBJ1-1, with D tentatively TRBD1 (5 bases). Germline-derived CDR1 and CDR2 are WNHNN and SYGVQD (reference sequence). This CDR3 has 13 residues. V was cut by 6 bases and J by 0 bases, with 8 bases left in between. The CDR3 region is CASSQGMNTEAFF. The CDR3 coding sequence is TGCGCCAGCAGCCAGGGCATGAACACTGAAGCTTTCTTT.

The chain recombines TRBV5-6 with TRBJ2-7; 7 bases match TRBD1. CDR3 length: 15 amino acids. Germline V gene sequence: CDR1 SGHDT, CDR2 YYEEEE. Losses at the gene ends were 2 bases for V and 2 bases for J; bases not matched to a gene: 7. CDR3 sequence (DNA): TGTGCCAGCAGCTTACCCGGACAGGAGACCTACGAGCAGTACTTC. Translation: CASSLPGQETYEQYF.

The genes are TRBV5-8 and TRBJ1-5; TRBD1 might be the D (5 bases). The germline V gene has CDR1 SGHTS and CDR2 YDEGEE. Between the trimmed V and J ends, which lost 0 bases and 7 bases, there was a span of 14 bases. The CDR3 is made up of 15 amino acids. The CDR3 sequence is CASSLAGDRAQPQHF. The CDR3 DNA reads TGTGCCAGCAGCTTGGCGGGGGATCGGGCCCAGCCCCAGCATTTT.

This clone was detected only a few times. The gene calls are TRBV4-1 and TRBJ2-7, with D possibly TRBD2 on 6 matching bases. Germline CDR1 and CDR2: MGHRA and YSYEKL. Trimming took off 5 bases at V and 7 bases at J, with 12 bases between the two ends. The CDR3 runs to 12 residues. The CDR3 is CASSAMGGEQYF. In DNA form, the CDR3 reads TGCGCCAGCAGCGCGATGGGGGGAGAGCAGTACTTC.

The chain uses TRBV29-1 and TRBJ2-1; D gene ambiguous. CDR1 and CDR2 from the germline V gene are SQVTM and ANQGSEA. The V gene lost 3 bases and the J gene lost 9 bases, with 15 bases spanning the gap. The length of the CDR3 is 13 residues. CDR3 in amino acids: CSVDYQVTSEQFF. The CDR3, as DNA: TGCAGCGTTGATTATCAGGTTACGAGTGAGCAGTTCTTC.

The CDR3, as DNA: TGTGCTAGTGGTGACCGGGACAGGGGAACTGAAGCTTTCTTT. Translation: CASGDRDRGTEAFF. The chain couples TRBV12-5 to TRBJ1-1; the match to TRBD1 covers 10 bases. The CDR3 consists of 14 residues. Germline trimming cut 5 bases from V and 5 bases from J; bases unmatched to any gene: 5. Germline V gene lookup returns CDR1 LGHNT and CDR2 FRNRAP.

This clone was detected only once. V usage is TRBV7-2 and J usage is TRBJ2-3; 7 nucleotides align to TRBD1. The CDR3 is 13 residues long. Germline V lookup: CDR1 SGHTA, CDR2 FQGNSA. The V gene end was trimmed by 7 bases and the J gene end by 5 bases; junction bases not matched to a gene: 6. The chain's CDR3 is CASTVQGRDTQYF. The CDR3 nucleotides are TGTGCCAGCACCGTACAGGGGAGAGATACGCAGTATTTT.

This clone appeared a few times. The V and J genes are TRBV6-1 and TRBJ2-1, with 9 bases identical to TRBD1. J lost 0 bases, V lost 4 bases, and 1 base had no gene match. The germline CDR1 and CDR2 sequences are MNHNS and SASEGT. The CDR3 sequence is 15 residues long. The CDR3 nucleotides are TGTGCCAGCAGTGTGACAGGGGGCTCCTACAATGAGCAGTTCTTC. It is translated as CASSVTGGSYNEQFF.

This clone was recorded a few times. The rearrangement joins TRBV29-1 to TRBJ2-7; 7 bases map to TRBD1. CDR1 and CDR2 from the germline V gene are SQVTM and ANQGSEA. The CDR3 totals 11 residues. J lost 3 bases, V lost 7 bases, and 3 bases had no gene match. CDR3 residues: CSGRTGYEQYF. CDR3 sequence (DNA): TGCAGCGGCCGGACAGGCTACGAGCAGTACTTC.

The J gene is TRBJ2-6, the V gene TRBV9; 8 bases fit TRBD2. The germline V gene encodes CDR1 SGDLS and CDR2 YYNGEE. Trimming cost V 1 base and J 0 bases; bases outside gene matches: 6. CDR3 length equals 18 residues. CDR3 amino acids: CASSVTIAGYSGANVLTF. CDR3 DNA: TGTGCCAGCAGCGTAACGATAGCGGGGTACTCTGGGGCCAACGTCCTGACTTTC. Supplemented by reference TRBV9 and TRBJ2-6, the full variable domain reads DSGVTQTPKHLITATGQRVTLRCSPRSGDLSVYWYQQSLDQGLQFLIQYYNGEERAKGNILERFSAQQFPDLHSELNLSSLELGDSALYFCASSVTIAGYSGANVLTFGAGSRLTVL.

The chain has TRBV5-6 and TRBJ1-1, with D perhaps matching TRBD1 (6 bases). V was cut by 4 bases and J by 1 base, with 17 bases left in between. The CDR3 extends over 16 amino acids. Germline V CDR1 and CDR2: SGHDT, YYEEEE. CDR3 sequence (DNA): TGTGCCAGCAGCCCTACGACAGGAAGGGGGAACACTGAAGCTTTCTTT. Amino acid sequence: CASSPTTGRGNTEAFF.

This chain joins TRBV30 and TRBJ2-3; the match to TRBD2 covers 9 bases. V dropped 0 bases and J dropped 6; count of bases not matched to a gene: 13. The CDR3 is made up of 17 amino acids. Germline V CDR1 and CDR2: GTSNPN, SVGIG (reference sequence). CDR3 in DNA: TGTGCCTGGAGTGTACGAGTAGCGGGGGAACCTCCCGATACGCAGTATTTT. Residues: CAWSVRVAGEPPDTQYF. Full variable domain (missing parts from reference TRBV30 and TRBJ2-3): SQTIHQWPATLVQPVGSPLSLECTVEGTSNPNLYWYRQAAGRGLQLLFYSVGIGQISSEVPQNLSASRPQDRQFILSSKKLLLSDSGFYLCAWSVRVAGEPPDTQYFGPGTRLTVL.

In this sample, this clone turned up a few times. The chain employs TRBV6-1 and TRBJ2-1; 7 bases line up with TRBD2. Germline assignment: CDR1 MNHNS and CDR2 SASEGT. J gave up 6 bases and V 6 bases, and 8 bases lay outside the gene matches. This CDR3 has 14 amino acids. CDR3 residues: CASRRTSWGNEQFF. Here the CDR3 DNA reads TGTGCCAGCAGACGGACTAGTTGGGGCAATGAGCAGTTCTTC.

CDR3 in amino acids: CASNRIGTGPFF. The CDR3 nucleotides are TGTGCCAGCAATAGGATCGGGACAGGGCCTTTCTTT. The chain links TRBV2 to TRBJ1-1; TRBD1 agrees at 9 bases. The CDR3 loop spans 12 amino acids. The V gene end was trimmed by 7 bases and the J gene end by 12 bases; junction bases not matched to a gene: 9. Germline CDR1 reads SNHLY; CDR2 reads FYNNEI.

The chain links TRBV9 to TRBJ2-2; TRBD2 aligns across 7 bases. The V and J ends lost 4 bases and 2 bases, in that order; junction bases with no gene match: 8. Germline assignment: CDR1 SGDLS and CDR2 YYNGEE. The CDR3 runs to 16 residues. The CDR3 here is CASSPRGDHNTGELFF. The DNA of the CDR3 is TGTGCCAGCAGCCCCCGGGGGGACCATAACACCGGGGAGCTGTTTTTT.

This clone has at least ten counts. The chain employs TRBV6-1 and TRBJ1-1; tentatively, D is TRBD1 (5 bases). The length of the CDR3 is 13 residues. Trimming took off 3 bases at V and 1 base at J, with 6 bases between the two ends. Germline CDR1 and CDR2: MNHNS and SASEGT. The CDR3 region is CASSEQGNTEAFF. Here the CDR3 DNA reads TGTGCCAGCAGTGAGCAGGGGAACACTGAAGCTTTCTTT.

This chain links TRBV27 with TRBJ2-7, with TRBD1 matching over 9 bases. Germline values: CDR1 MNHEY, CDR2 SMNVEV (reference sequence). CDR3 size: 14 residues. V trimming: 4 bases; J trimming: 3 bases; junction bases outside the gene matches: 4. The CDR3 region has the DNA TGTGCCAGCAGTTCAGGGACAGGGATCTACGAGCAGTACTTC. Translated, it gives CASSSGTGIYEQYF.

The V gene is TRBV6-5, the J gene TRBJ1-3, with D perhaps TRBD1 (6 bases). Trimming removed 3 bases at V and 2 bases at J, with 14 bases between. Germline V gives CDR1 MNHEY, CDR2 SVGAGI. The CDR3 contains 16 residues. DNA for the CDR3: TGTGCCAGCAGTTATTTTCCGACAGGCCCTGGAAACACCATATATTTT. Its translation: CASSYFPTGPGNTIYF.

CDR3 amino acids: CAMPGQGNSPLHF. The CDR3 DNA reads TGTGCCATGCCAGGACAGGGGAATTCACCCCTCCACTTT. This sequence joins TRBV6-1 and TRBJ1-6, with 9 bases lining up with TRBD1. There are 13 residues in the CDR3. V lost 10 bases and J lost 7; bases outside the gene matches: 5. Germline CDR1 reads MNHNS; CDR2 reads SASEGT.

V is TRBV19 and J is TRBJ2-7; no clear D. The V end lost 5 bases, the J end lost 1 base, and 9 bases lay between the germline ends. This CDR3 spans 13 amino acids. Germline CDR1 is LNHDA and CDR2 is SQIVND (reference sequence). CDR3 DNA: TGTGCCAGTAGTTTTCGGGTTTCCTACGAGCAGTACTTC. Translated: CASSFRVSYEQYF.

J is TRBJ2-7 and V is TRBV5-5, with D perhaps matching TRBD1 (5 bases). The CDR3 consists of 15 residues. V lost 2 bases, J lost 1 base, and 13 bases lay in between. Germline V gives CDR1 SGHKS, CDR2 YYEKEE (reference sequence). CDR3 nucleotides: TGTGCCAGCAGCTTCGTGCAGGGTCTTTCCTACGAGCAGTACTTC. It encodes CASSFVQGLSYEQYF.

The chain is built from TRBV5-4 and TRBJ2-3, with TRBD2 as a possible D gene (7 bases). Per the germline V gene, CDR1 is SGHNT and CDR2 is YYREEE (reference sequence). The CDR3 has 16 residues. Trimming left V 5 bases short and J 1 base short, with 17 bases between. The CDR3 coding sequence is TGTGCCAGCAGGGAGGGAGGGGGGGCCGGCACAGATACGCAGTATTTT. Protein product: CASREGGGAGTDTQYF.

This clone came up a few times. The gene calls are TRBV30 and TRBJ1-4, with 7 nucleotides matching TRBD1. The CDR3 spans 15 residues. Germline trimming cut 4 bases from V and 0 bases from J; bases unmatched to any gene: 5. The germline gives CDR1 GTSNPN, CDR2 SVGIG (reference sequence). DNA for the CDR3: TGTGCCTGGAACGGACAGGACGCAACTAATGAAAAACTGTTTTTT. It specifies CAWNGQDATNEKLFF.

The chain couples TRBV9 to TRBJ1-2, with TRBD1 matching 10 bases. The V gene end was trimmed by 2 bases and the J gene end by 2 bases; junction bases not matched to a gene: 9. Germline V gives CDR1 SGDLS, CDR2 YYNGEE. CDR3 length equals 17 residues. The CDR3 reads CASSVRTGGPLNYGYTF. The CDR3 DNA follows: TGTGCCAGCAGCGTCAGGACAGGGGGGCCCTTAAACTATGGCTACACCTTC.

The chain links TRBV7-6 to TRBJ1-1, with 7 positions matching TRBD1. Germline V CDR1 and CDR2: SGHVS, FNYEAQ. J gave up 4 bases and V 5 bases, and 10 bases lay outside the gene matches. This CDR3 is 15 amino acids long. The CDR3 bases are TGTGCCAGCAGCCAGGGACAGTCTGCGCTCACTGAAGCTTTCTTT. This gives the protein CASSQGQSALTEAFF.